The table lists the clone carrying this TCR beta chain with many counts. The sample originates from a study of early T cells in non-severe SARS-CoV-2 infection. J was trimmed by 0 bases and V by 8 bases; bases with no gene match: 5. CDR1 and CDR2 from the germline V gene are GTSNPN and SVGIG (reference sequence). The CDR3 length is 14 residues. From the 5' RACE reads, TCRdb called clonotypes with MiXCR, one entry per CDR3 protein. The data show under 35,000 distinct CDR3 sequences, approximately 6.9% seen once. The chain recombines TRBV30 with TRBJ2-1; 9 bases are shared with TRBD2. The specimen sequenced was whole blood. This TCR was sampled from an adult who was a healthcare worker with PCR-confirmed SARS-CoV-2 infection or an uninfected control (not recorded which). CDR3 nucleotide sequence: TGTGCCGGCAGCGGGGGGAGCTCCTACAATGAGCAGTTCTTC. Translated, it gives CAGSGGSSYNEQFF.